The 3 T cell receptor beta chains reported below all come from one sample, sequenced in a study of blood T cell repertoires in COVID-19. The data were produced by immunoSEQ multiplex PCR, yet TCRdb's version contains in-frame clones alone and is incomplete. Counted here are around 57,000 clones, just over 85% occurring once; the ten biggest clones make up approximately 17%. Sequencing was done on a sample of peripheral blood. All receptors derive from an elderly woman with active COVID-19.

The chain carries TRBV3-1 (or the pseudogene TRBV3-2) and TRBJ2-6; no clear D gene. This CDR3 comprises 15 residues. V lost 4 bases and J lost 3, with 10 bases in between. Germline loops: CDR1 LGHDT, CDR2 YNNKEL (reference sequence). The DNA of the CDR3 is TGTGCCAGCAGCCCGCGCCATGGTGGGGCCAACGTCCTGACTTTC. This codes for CASSPRHGGANVLTF.

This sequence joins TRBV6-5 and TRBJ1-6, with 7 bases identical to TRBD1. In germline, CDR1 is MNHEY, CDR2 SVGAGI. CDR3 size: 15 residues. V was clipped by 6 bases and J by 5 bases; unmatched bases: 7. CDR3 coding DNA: TGTGCCAGCAGAACCCGACAGGGACATAATTCACCCCTCCACTTT. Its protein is CASRTRQGHNSPLHF.

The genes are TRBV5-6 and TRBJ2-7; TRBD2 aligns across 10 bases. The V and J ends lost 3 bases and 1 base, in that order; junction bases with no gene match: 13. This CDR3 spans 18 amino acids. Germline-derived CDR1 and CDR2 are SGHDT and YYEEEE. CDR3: CASSSAVPSGGLSYEQYF. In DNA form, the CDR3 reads TGTGCCAGCAGCTCCGCTGTCCCTAGCGGGGGCCTTTCCTACGAGCAGTACTTC.